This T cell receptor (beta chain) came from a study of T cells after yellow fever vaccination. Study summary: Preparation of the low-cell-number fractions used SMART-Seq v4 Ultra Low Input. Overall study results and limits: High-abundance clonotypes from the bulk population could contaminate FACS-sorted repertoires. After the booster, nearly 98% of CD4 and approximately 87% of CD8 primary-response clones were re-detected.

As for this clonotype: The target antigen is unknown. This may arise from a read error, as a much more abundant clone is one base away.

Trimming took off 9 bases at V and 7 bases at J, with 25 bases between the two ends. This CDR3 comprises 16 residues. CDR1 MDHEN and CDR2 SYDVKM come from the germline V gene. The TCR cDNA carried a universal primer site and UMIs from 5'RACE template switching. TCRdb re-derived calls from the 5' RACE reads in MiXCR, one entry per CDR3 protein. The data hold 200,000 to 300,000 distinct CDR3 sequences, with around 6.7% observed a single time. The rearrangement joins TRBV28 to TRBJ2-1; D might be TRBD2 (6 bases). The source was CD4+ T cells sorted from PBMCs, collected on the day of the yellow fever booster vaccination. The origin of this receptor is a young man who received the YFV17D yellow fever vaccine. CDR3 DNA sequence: TGTGCCAGGAGCAGTCCGGGACTGGGCCGGTTTAATGAGCAGTTCTTC. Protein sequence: CARSSPGLGRFNEQFF.